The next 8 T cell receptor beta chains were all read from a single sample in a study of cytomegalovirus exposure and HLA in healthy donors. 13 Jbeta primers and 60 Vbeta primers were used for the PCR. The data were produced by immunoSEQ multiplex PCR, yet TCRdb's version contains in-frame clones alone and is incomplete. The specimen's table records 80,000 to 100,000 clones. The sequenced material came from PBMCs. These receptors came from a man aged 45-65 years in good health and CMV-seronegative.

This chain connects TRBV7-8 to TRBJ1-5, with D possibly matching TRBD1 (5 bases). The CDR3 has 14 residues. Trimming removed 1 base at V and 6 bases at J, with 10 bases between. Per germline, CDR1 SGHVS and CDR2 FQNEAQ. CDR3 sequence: CASSLGRGSQPQHF. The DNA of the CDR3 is TGTGCCAGCAGCTTAGGTCGGGGGAGTCAGCCCCAGCATTTT.

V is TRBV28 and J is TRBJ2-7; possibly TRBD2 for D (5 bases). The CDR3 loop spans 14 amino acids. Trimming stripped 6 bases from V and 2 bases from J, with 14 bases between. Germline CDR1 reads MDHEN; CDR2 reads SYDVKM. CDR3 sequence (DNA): TGTGCCAGCAGCCCCCCTTGGAGGACCTACGAGCAGTACTTC. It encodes CASSPPWRTYEQYF.

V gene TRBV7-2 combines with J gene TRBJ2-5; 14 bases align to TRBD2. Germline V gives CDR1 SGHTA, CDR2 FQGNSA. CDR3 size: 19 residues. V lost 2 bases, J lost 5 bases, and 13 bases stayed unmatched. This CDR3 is CASSLIAAGTSGGAETQYF. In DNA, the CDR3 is TGTGCCAGCAGCTTAATAGCGGCCGGGACTAGCGGGGGTGCGGAGACCCAGTACTTC. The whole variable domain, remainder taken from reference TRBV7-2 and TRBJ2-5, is GAGVSQSPSNKVTEKGKDVELRCDPISGHTALYWYRQSLGQGLEFLIYFQGNSAPDKSGLPSDRFSAERTGGSVSTLTIQRTQQEDSAVYLCASSLIAAGTSGGAETQYFGPGTRLLVL.

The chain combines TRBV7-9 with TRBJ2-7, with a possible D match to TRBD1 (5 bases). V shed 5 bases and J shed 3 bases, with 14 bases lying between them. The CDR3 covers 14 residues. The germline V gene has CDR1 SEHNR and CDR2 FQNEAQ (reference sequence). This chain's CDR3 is CASSLTLQGYEQYF. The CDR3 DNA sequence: TGTGCCAGCAGCCTTACACTCCAGGGCTACGAGCAGTACTTC.

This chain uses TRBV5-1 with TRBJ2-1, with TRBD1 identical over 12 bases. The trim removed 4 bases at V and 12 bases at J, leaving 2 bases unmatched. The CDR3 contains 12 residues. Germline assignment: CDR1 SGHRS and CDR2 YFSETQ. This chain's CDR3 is CASSRDRGRQFF. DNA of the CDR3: TGCGCCAGCAGCCGGGACAGGGGGCGGCAGTTCTTC.

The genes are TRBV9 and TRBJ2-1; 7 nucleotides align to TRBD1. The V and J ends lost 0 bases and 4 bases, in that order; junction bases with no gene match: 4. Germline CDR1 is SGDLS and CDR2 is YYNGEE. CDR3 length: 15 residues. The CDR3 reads CASSVDRGLYNEQFF. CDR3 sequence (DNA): TGTGCCAGCAGCGTAGACAGGGGCTTATACAATGAGCAGTTCTTC.

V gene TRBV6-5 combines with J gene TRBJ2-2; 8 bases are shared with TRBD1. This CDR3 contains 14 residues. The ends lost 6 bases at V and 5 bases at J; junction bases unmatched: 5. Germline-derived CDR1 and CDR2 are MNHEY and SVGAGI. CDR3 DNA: TGTGCCAGCAGCCCCCGGACAGGGACCGGGGAGCTGTTTTTT. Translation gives CASSPRTGTGELFF.

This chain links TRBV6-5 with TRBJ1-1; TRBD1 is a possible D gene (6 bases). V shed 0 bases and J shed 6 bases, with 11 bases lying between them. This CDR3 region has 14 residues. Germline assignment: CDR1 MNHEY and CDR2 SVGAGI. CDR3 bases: TGTGCCAGCAGTTACTCCGGACAGTGGGCTGAAGCTTTCTTT. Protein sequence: CASSYSGQWAEAFF.